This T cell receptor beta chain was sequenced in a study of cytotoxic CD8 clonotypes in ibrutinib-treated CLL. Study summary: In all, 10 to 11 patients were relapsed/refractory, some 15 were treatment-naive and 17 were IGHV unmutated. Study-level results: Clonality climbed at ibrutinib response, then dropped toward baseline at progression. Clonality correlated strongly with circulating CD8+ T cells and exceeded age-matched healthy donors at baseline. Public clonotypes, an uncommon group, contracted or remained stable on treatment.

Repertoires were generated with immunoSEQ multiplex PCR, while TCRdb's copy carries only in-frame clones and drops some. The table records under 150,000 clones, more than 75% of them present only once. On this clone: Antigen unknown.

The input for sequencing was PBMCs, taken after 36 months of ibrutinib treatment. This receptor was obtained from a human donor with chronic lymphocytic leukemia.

CDR3 loop: CASSSRYDGYTF. In DNA form, the CDR3 reads TGTGCCAGCAGCTCTCGGTATGATGGCTACACCTTC. The rearrangement joins TRBV7-2 to TRBJ1-2; unclear D gene. CDR3 length equals 12 residues. Germline loops: CDR1 SGHTA, CDR2 FQGNSA. V lost 4 bases, J lost 6 bases, and 9 bases lay in between.